The 17 T cell receptor beta chains below were found in one sample sequenced in a study of T cell responses to AZD1222 COVID-19 vaccine. Only in-frame clones appear in the TCRdb table, and some are missing; sequencing was by immunoSEQ multiplex PCR. The table lists 200,000 or so clones, just over 85% of them singletons. This material consisted of peripheral blood, taken on day 0 of AZD1222 vaccination. The source is an adult in good health.

This clone was found once. The same CDR3 can be traced to other DNA sequences in this sample. The gene calls are TRBV9 and TRBJ1-1, with D possibly being TRBD1 (5 bases). Between the trimmed V and J ends, which lost 0 bases and 0 bases, there was a span of 9 bases. The germline V gene encodes CDR1 SGDLS and CDR2 YYNGEE. This CDR3 has 15 amino acids. CDR3 in DNA: TGTGCCAGCAGCGTAGGGGGACGGCTGAACACTGAAGCTTTCTTT. It specifies CASSVGGRLNTEAFF.

The J gene is TRBJ1-6, the V gene TRBV30; D possibly corresponds to TRBD1 (5 bases). The CDR3 is 15 amino acids. Trimming took 4 bases from V and 2 from J, leaving 12 bases between them. The germline CDR1 and CDR2 sequences are GTSNPN and SVGIG (reference sequence). The CDR3 spells CAWTSGGAYNSPLHF. CDR3 bases: TGTGCCTGGACCTCTGGGGGGGCCTATAATTCACCCCTCCACTTT.

The gene calls are TRBV27 and TRBJ1-5; 7 nucleotides match TRBD1. J was trimmed by 7 bases and V by 7 bases; bases with no gene match: 13. CDR3 size: 15 residues. Germline-derived CDR1 and CDR2 are MNHEY and SMNVEV (reference sequence). The CDR3 nucleotides read TGTGCCAGCATGGAAAATACAGGGGTTGGGCAGCCCCAGCATTTT. It codes for CASMENTGVGQPQHF.

The chain is built from TRBV5-1 and TRBJ1-1; no clear D gene. CDR1 is SGHRS, CDR2 YFSETQ, per germline. The length of the CDR3 is 12 residues. The germline V and J ends were trimmed by 1 base and 2 bases, with 3 bases remaining between them. CDR3 amino acids: CASSLINTEAFF. The CDR3 coding sequence is TGCGCCAGCAGCTTGATTAACACTGAAGCTTTCTTT.

The chain carries TRBV11-2 and TRBJ2-1, with TRBD1 matching over 12 bases. With 3 bases clipped from V and 8 bases from J, the junction kept 8 bases outside the gene matches. CDR3 size: 16 residues. Germline V lookup: CDR1 SGHAT, CDR2 FQNNGV. CDR3 coding DNA: TGTGCCAGCAGCTTGACGGGACAGGGGGCTTTCCATGAGCAGTTCTTC. Protein: CASSLTGQGAFHEQFF.

The chain has TRBV5-5 and TRBJ2-5; maybe TRBD1 (5 bases). The CDR3 sequence is 15 residues long. Looked up from germline, CDR1 is SGHKS and CDR2 is YYEKEE (reference sequence). V was trimmed by 0 bases and J by 2 bases, leaving 11 bases between them. CDR3 residues: CASSLGGRRQETQYF. CDR3 bases: TGTGCCAGCAGCTTGGGGGGCCGACGGCAAGAGACCCAGTACTTC.

The chain has TRBV7-9 and TRBJ2-4; D may match TRBD1 or TRBD2 (6 bases each). The V and J ends lost 6 bases and 1 base respectively, with 19 bases between them. The CDR3 has 17 amino acids. Germline V lookup: CDR1 SEHNR, CDR2 FQNEAQ (reference sequence). As DNA, the CDR3 is TGTGCCAGCAGACCAACTACGGGGGCGGAGGCCAAAAACATTCAGTACTTC. Its protein is CASRPTTGAEAKNIQYF. Filled out from reference TRBV7-9 and TRBJ2-4, the complete variable domain reads DTGVSQNPRHKITKRGQNVTFRCDPISEHNRLYWYRQTLGQGPEFLTYFQNEAQLEKSRLLSDRFSAERPKGSFSTLEIQRTEQGDSAMYLCASRPTTGAEAKNIQYFGAGTRLSVL.

The rearrangement uses TRBV4-1 and TRBJ2-1; D is possibly TRBD2 (5 bases). Deletions cut 0 bases from V and 4 bases from J, with 13 bases between. CDR3 length: 16 residues. Per the germline V gene, CDR1 is MGHRA and CDR2 is YSYEKL. For the CDR3, the DNA is TGCGCCAGCAGCCAAGATGCAGGTTCGGGGTACAATGAGCAGTTCTTC. Its protein product is CASSQDAGSGYNEQFF.

V gene TRBV6-5 combines with J gene TRBJ2-1, with 7 bases matching TRBD1. This CDR3 is 14 amino acids long. Trimming took 2 bases from V and 11 from J; bases not matched to a gene: 9. Looked up from germline, CDR1 is MNHEY and CDR2 is SVGAGI. The CDR3 here is CASSYGTENPQQFF. In DNA, the CDR3 is TGTGCCAGCAGTTACGGGACAGAGAACCCACAGCAGTTCTTC.

The chain combines TRBV19 with TRBJ2-7; 7 positions agree with TRBD2. With 5 bases clipped from V and 3 bases from J, the junction kept 7 bases outside the gene matches. CDR1 and CDR2 from the germline V gene are LNHDA and SQIVND (reference sequence). The CDR3 is made up of 14 amino acids. CDR3: CASSFGLEDYEQYF. CDR3 nucleotide sequence: TGTGCCAGTAGTTTCGGACTAGAAGACTACGAGCAGTACTTC.

The V and J genes are TRBV7-3 and TRBJ2-1; D unclear. CDR1 is SGHTA and CDR2 is FQGTGA in the germline V gene. Between the trimmed V and J ends, which lost 5 bases and 8 bases, there was a span of 13 bases. The CDR3 contains 13 residues. In nucleotides, the CDR3 is TGTGCCAGCAGCCCGCAACGGTGGGATGAGCAGTTCTTC. It specifies CASSPQRWDEQFF.

The chain joins TRBV6-4 to TRBJ2-1; 11 nucleotides match TRBD2. V lost 3 bases, J lost 9 bases, and 4 bases stayed unmatched. The V gene's germline CDR1 is MRHNA and CDR2 SNTAGT. CDR3 length: 14 residues. CDR3 region: CASSDHSGGAEQFF. DNA of the CDR3: TGTGCCAGCAGTGATCATAGCGGGGGGGCTGAGCAGTTCTTC.

The gene calls are TRBV10-3 and TRBJ1-4, with unresolved D. The CDR3 length is 15 residues. The germline gives CDR1 ENHRY, CDR2 SYGVKD. Trimming took 0 bases from V and 3 from J, leaving 8 bases between them. CDR3 in amino acids: CAISESGIANEKLFF. DNA of the CDR3: TGTGCCATCAGTGAGTCGGGCATTGCTAATGAAAAACTGTTTTTT.

The genes are TRBV11-3 and TRBJ2-1, with D perhaps matching TRBD2 (6 bases). Germline CDR1 SGHNT, CDR2 YENEEA. Trimming stripped 1 base from V and 5 bases from J, with 12 bases between. This CDR3 has 15 residues. The CDR3 is CASSLGSTSNNEQFF. In nucleotides, the CDR3 is TGTGCCAGCAGCTTAGGGAGTACTAGCAACAATGAGCAGTTCTTC.

The rearrangement uses TRBV11-2 and TRBJ2-7; maybe TRBD1 (5 bases). Trimming shortened V by 0 bases and J by 5 bases, and 20 bases separated the two germline ends. There are 17 residues in the CDR3. Germline V lookup: CDR1 SGHAT, CDR2 FQNNGV. The CDR3 is CASSLDPNRRLRDEQYF. Here the CDR3 DNA reads TGTGCCAGCAGCTTAGATCCCAACAGGCGCCTCCGGGACGAGCAGTACTTC.

The chain links TRBV7-6 to TRBJ1-3, with no clear D. The germline V gene has CDR1 SGHVS and CDR2 FNYEAQ. V gave up 2 bases and J gave up 2 bases, with 13 bases separating them. CDR3 length: 16 amino acids. This CDR3 is CASSLTTREAGNTIYF. In nucleotides, the CDR3 is TGTGCCAGCAGCTTAACAACAAGGGAGGCTGGAAACACCATATATTTT. The complete variable domain, with remaining parts taken from reference TRBV7-6 and TRBJ1-3, reads GAGVSQSPRYKVTKRGQDVALRCDPISGHVSLYWYRQALGQGPEFLTYFNYEAQQDKSGLPNDRFSAERPEGSISTLTIQRTEQRDSAMYRCASSLTTREAGNTIYFGEGSWLTVV.

This chain uses TRBV3-1 (or the pseudogene TRBV3-2) with TRBJ1-2; no clear D. The V end lost 6 bases, the J end lost 7 bases, and 24 bases lay between the germline ends. The CDR3 is 16 residues long. Germline V gives CDR1 LGHDT, CDR2 YNNKEL (reference sequence). In nucleotides, the CDR3 is TGTGCCAGCAGTGGAGGACGGGATTTTACGGGCGGTGGCTACACCTTC. It yields the protein CASSGGRDFTGGGYTF.